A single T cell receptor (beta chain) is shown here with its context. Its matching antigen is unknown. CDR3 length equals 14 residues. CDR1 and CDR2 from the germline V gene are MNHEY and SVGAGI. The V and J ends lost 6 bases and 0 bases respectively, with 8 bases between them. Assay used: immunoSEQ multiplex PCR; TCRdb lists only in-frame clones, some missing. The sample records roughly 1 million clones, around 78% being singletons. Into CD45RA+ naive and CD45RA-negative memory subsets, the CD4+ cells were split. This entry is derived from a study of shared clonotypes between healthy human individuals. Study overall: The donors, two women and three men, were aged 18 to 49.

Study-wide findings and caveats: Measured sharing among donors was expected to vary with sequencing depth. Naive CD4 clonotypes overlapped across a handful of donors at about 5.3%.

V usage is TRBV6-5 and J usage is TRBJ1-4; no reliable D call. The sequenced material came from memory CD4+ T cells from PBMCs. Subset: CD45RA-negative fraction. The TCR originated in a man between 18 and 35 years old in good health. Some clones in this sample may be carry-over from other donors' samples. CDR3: CASRESATNEKLFF. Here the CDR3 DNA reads TGTGCCAGCAGGGAAAGCGCAACTAATGAAAAACTGTTTTTT.